These T cell receptor beta chains were read from a single sample in a study of human T cells and chemical hapten exposure. MiXCR, applied by TCRdb to the RACE reads, yields one record per CDR3 protein. Of 150,000 to 200,000 distinct CDR3 sequences listed, 13% to 15% are singletons. Sequences were derived from whole blood, sampled in connection with sensitization to the hapten diphenylcyclopropenone (DPC). All receptors come from a woman aged 25 to 39 with alopecia areata. Some clones in this sample may be carry-over from other donors' samples. The CDR3 runs from the conserved cysteine through the conserved F or W. Each record gives: V gene, J gene, D gene, clone size, CDR3 DNA, CDR3 protein. The D gene is left open where the match is weak. Expanded clones are given a class, and other clones once, few, many or no size at all.

TRBV28	TRBJ1-1	NA	NA	TGTGCCAGCAGTTTTCGGGGGCGCACTGAAGCTTTCTTT	CASSFRGRTEAFF
TRBV12-3/TRBV12-4	TRBJ2-1	TRBD2	many	TGTGCCAGCAGCCCTCAGCCCCCGCTAGCGGGGTTAAAGAGGGATGAGCAGTTCTTC	CASSPQPPLAGLKRDEQFF
TRBV7-3	TRBJ2-3	TRBD2	many	TGTGCCAGCAGTCCCGGGACTAGCGGGAGCACAGATACGCAGTATTTT	CASSPGTSGSTDTQYF
TRBV29-1	TRBJ2-7	NA	NA	TGCAGCGTTGCAGGCGGGGCCTACGAGCAGTACTTC	CSVAGGAYEQYF
TRBV20-1	TRBJ2-3	NA	NA	TGCAGTGCCCCGCTAGAAAGCACAGATACGCAGTATTTT	CSAPLESTDTQYF
TRBV3-2	TRBJ2-5	NA	NA	TGTGCCAGCAGAATCCCCCAAGAGACCCAGTACTTC	CASRIPQETQYF
TRBV9	TRBJ2-2	NA	few	TGTGCCAGCAGCGGTAACACCGGGGAGCTGTTTTTT	CASSGNTGELFF
TRBV9	TRBJ2-7	NA	NA	TGTGCCAGCAGCGGAGGGAACTACGAGCAGTACTTC	CASSGGNYEQYF
TRBV20-1	TRBJ1-4	NA	many	TGCAGTGCTGGGGGGTCCCTGGGGGAAAAACTGTTTTTT	CSAGGSLGEKLFF
TRBV10-3	TRBJ2-7	NA	NA	TGTGCCATCACCGGATCCCGAGAAGACGAGCAGTACTTC	CAITGSREDEQYF
TRBV30	TRBJ1-3	NA	many	TGTGCCTGGAGTGCCCGGGGGCGAAACACCATATATTTT	CAWSARGRNTIYF
TRBV6-5	TRBJ2-5	NA	many	TGTGCCAGCAGTGCCATTACAGGGCGGGGAGAGACCCAGTACTTC	CASSAITGRGETQYF
TRBV11-2	TRBJ2-1	TRBD1	NA	TGTGCCAGCAGTGCTGGGACAGGAGAGTACAATGAGCAGTTCTTC	CASSAGTGEYNEQFF
TRBV7-9	TRBJ2-2	TRBD1	many	TGTGCCAGCAGCTCCCGGGACAGGGGTAACGGGGAGCTGTTTTTT	CASSSRDRGNGELFF
TRBV20-1	TRBJ2-1	NA	few	TGCAGTGCTAGTAGGGTGCAGGGTGAGGGCACCAATGAGCAGTTCTTC	CSASRVQGEGTNEQFF
TRBV7-3	TRBJ2-3	TRBD1	NA	TGTGCCAGCAGCTTACGAGGTTTGGGGACAGGGAAACTCGTTGATACGCAGTATTTT	CASSLRGLGTGKLVDTQYF
TRBV4-3	TRBJ2-1	NA	NA	TGCGCCAGCAGCCAAGGTTCCCACAATGAGCAGTTCTTC	CASSQGSHNEQFF
TRBV6-6	TRBJ1-4	NA	NA	TGTGCCAGCAGTTACTACAGGACCTACAATAATGAAAAACTGTTTTTT	CASSYYRTYNNEKLFF
TRBV19	TRBJ2-1	NA	few	TGTGCCAGTAGTATAGATTCACTAGTTGCCGGTGAGCAGTTCTTC	CASSIDSLVAGEQFF
TRBV2	TRBJ2-4	NA	few	TGTGCCAGCAACTCAGGGTATGGCATTCAGTACTTC	CASNSGYGIQYF
TRBV10-3	TRBJ2-2	NA	few	TGTGCCACCCGGGACTCGAACACCGGGGAGCTGTTTTTT	CATRDSNTGELFF
TRBV7-2	TRBJ1-1	TRBD1	NA	TGTGCCAGCAGCCCTACAGGGGCGGCGGGGACTGAAGCTTTCTTT	CASSPTGAAGTEAFF
TRBV20-1	TRBJ2-3	NA	few	TGCAGTGCTCACCGGGGGCCCGACACAGATACGCAGTATTTT	CSAHRGPDTDTQYF
TRBV6-5	TRBJ1-6	NA	few	TGTGCCAGCAGTTACTCTTACGGCTCTGAGCCCCTCCACTTT	CASSYSYGSEPLHF
TRBV6-6	TRBJ2-6	NA	few	TGTGCCAGCAGCAGAGGGTCCTCCGCTGGGGCCAACGTCCTGACTTTC	CASSRGSSAGANVLTF
TRBV29-1	TRBJ2-7	NA	few	TGCAGCGCACGAGGGAGTTTGGGCTACGAGCAGTACTTC	CSARGSLGYEQYF
TRBV23-1	TRBJ1-5	NA	few	TGCGCCAGCCCTCGCGGGGCGCTTAGCAATCAGCCCCAGCATTTT	CASPRGALSNQPQHF
TRBV28	TRBJ1-5	NA	NA	TGTGCCAGCAGTTGCTGGCGGGGGAACGGCAATCAGCCCCAGCATTTT	CASSCWRGNGNQPQHF
TRBV3-1	TRBJ2-7	NA	few	TGTGCCAGCAGCCAATACGGGGGAACCTACGAGCAGTACTTC	CASSQYGGTYEQYF
TRBV7-2	TRBJ2-3	TRBD2	once	TGTGCCAGCAGATCCAACAGCGGGAGGACCGCAGATACGCAGTATTTT	CASRSNSGRTADTQYF
TRBV6-6	TRBJ2-2	NA	NA	TGTGCCAGCAGTAAATCGGGCGGGAACACCGGGGAGCTGTTTTTT	CASSKSGGNTGELFF
TRBV4-1	TRBJ2-7	NA	few	TGCGCCAGCAGCCAAGGGGACGGGGCCTACGAGCAGTACTTC	CASSQGDGAYEQYF
TRBV29-1	TRBJ2-3	NA	NA	TGCAGCGTTGCCCACGGGGTACTGGGCACAGATACGCAGTATTTT	CSVAHGVLGTDTQYF
TRBV7-9	TRBJ1-1	NA	NA	TGTGCCAGCAGCGTCGGTAAGAACACTGAAGCTTTCTTT	CASSVGKNTEAFF
TRBV28	TRBJ1-5	TRBD1	many	TGTGCCAGCAGACAGACAGGGGGCATCAATCAGCCCCAGCATTTT	CASRQTGGINQPQHF
TRBV29-1	TRBJ2-7	TRBD1	few	TGCAGCGTCGGGGACAGGGGGCTGGGGGAGCAGTACTTC	CSVGDRGLGEQYF
TRBV20-1	TRBJ1-5	NA	NA	TGCAGTGCTAGACTGGGCACGGGGGCACGGCAGCCCCAGCATTTT	CSARLGTGARQPQHF
TRBV20-1	TRBJ1-2	NA	NA	TGCAGTGCTAGAGGAACAGGACCCAACTATGGCTACACCTTC	CSARGTGPNYGYTF
TRBV29-1	TRBJ2-1	NA	NA	TGCAGCGTGGGAGGTGGTGGGGGCGATGAGCAGTTCTTC	CSVGGGGGDEQFF
TRBV6-4	TRBJ1-1	NA	NA	TGTGCCAGCAGTGGAGGTTGGTCGGAGGACACTGAAGCTTTCTTT	CASSGGWSEDTEAFF
TRBV7-3	TRBJ1-4	TRBD1	NA	TGTGCCAGCAGCCAGGGACAGGGCGAAAAACTGTTTTTT	CASSQGQGEKLFF
TRBV20-1	TRBJ1-4	NA	NA	TGCAGTGTCGCGTTTGGAACAGGGACTTCTGAAAAACTGTTTTTT	CSVAFGTGTSEKLFF
TRBV9	TRBJ2-1	NA	NA	TGTGCCAGCAGCGTAGCGGCGGGGACTGAGCAGTTCTTC	CASSVAAGTEQFF
TRBV29-1	TRBJ1-5	NA	NA	TGCAGCGTTGTATGGGACACTAATCAGCCCCAGCATTTT	CSVVWDTNQPQHF
TRBV6-2/TRBV6-3	TRBJ1-1	NA	many	TGTGCCAGCAGTTTTGACCGGGGCACTGAAGCTTTCTTT	CASSFDRGTEAFF
TRBV20-1	TRBJ2-5	TRBD1	NA	TGCAGTGCTAGAAGACAGGGCCAAGAGACCCAGTACTTC	CSARRQGQETQYF
TRBV6-5	TRBJ2-7	TRBD2	few	TGTGCCAGCAGTTACACGGGAGGCACCTCCTACGAGCAGTACTTC	CASSYTGGTSYEQYF
TRBV7-9	TRBJ1-5	NA	NA	TGTGCCAGCAGCCGATGGGGGGATGATCAGCCCCAGCATTTT	CASSRWGDDQPQHF
TRBV7-9	TRBJ2-1	NA	few	TGTGCCAGCAGCTTAGACGGGAGCGGCAATGAGCAGTTCTTC	CASSLDGSGNEQFF
TRBV2	TRBJ2-7	NA	NA	TGTGCCAGCAGTAGGACAGTCCGCTCCTACGAGCAGTACTTC	CASSRTVRSYEQYF
TRBV12-3/TRBV12-4	TRBJ1-5	NA	NA	TGTGCCAGCAGTTTATCCTGGGGCAATCAGCCCCAGCATTTT	CASSLSWGNQPQHF
TRBV7-2	TRBJ2-3	TRBD1	few	TGTGCCAGCAGCCGACAGGGGGCCTCCACAGATACGCAGTATTTT	CASSRQGASTDTQYF
TRBV10-3	TRBJ2-7	TRBD2	many	TGTGCCATCAGTGAGGGGACTAGCGGAGCCTACGAGCAGTACTTC	CAISEGTSGAYEQYF
TRBV28	TRBJ2-7	NA	few	TGTGCCAGCAGTTTACCAGGATCGGTCTACGAGCAGTACTTC	CASSLPGSVYEQYF